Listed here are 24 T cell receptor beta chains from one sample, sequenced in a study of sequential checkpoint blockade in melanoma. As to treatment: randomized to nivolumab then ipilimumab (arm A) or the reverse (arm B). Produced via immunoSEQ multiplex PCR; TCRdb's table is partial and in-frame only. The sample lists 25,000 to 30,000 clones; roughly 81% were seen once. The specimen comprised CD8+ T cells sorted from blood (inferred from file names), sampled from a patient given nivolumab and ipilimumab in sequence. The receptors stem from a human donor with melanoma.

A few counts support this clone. The CDR3 here is CARTKGGCTEAFF. The CDR3 bases are TGTGCCAGGACCAAAGGAGGTTGCACTGAAGCTTTCTTT. V and J are TRBV19 and TRBJ1-1; D is ambiguous. This CDR3 has 13 residues. Trimming removed 9 bases at V and 4 bases at J, with 15 bases between. Germline V lookup: CDR1 LNHDA, CDR2 SQIVND (reference sequence).

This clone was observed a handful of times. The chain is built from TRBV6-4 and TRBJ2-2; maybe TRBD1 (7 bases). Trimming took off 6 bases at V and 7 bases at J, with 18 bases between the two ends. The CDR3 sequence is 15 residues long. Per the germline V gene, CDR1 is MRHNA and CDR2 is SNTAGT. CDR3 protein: CASRGGGGGIGELFF. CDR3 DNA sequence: TGTGCCAGCAGGGGCGGAGGAGGGGGCATCGGGGAGCTGTTTTTT.

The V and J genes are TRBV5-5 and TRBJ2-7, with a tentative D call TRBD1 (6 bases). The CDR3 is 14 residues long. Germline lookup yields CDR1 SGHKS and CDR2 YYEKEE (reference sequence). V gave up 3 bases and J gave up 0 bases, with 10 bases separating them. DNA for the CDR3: TGTGCCAGCAGCTCAACAGGGAGCTCCTACGAGCAGTACTTC. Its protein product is CASSSTGSSYEQYF.

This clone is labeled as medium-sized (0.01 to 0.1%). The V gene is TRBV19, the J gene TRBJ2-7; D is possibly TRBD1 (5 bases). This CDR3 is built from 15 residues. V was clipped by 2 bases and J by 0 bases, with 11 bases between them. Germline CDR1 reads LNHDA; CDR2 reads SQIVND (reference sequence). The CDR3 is CASSIRGDGSYEQYF. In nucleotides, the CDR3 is TGTGCCAGTAGTATAAGGGGTGACGGCTCCTACGAGCAGTACTTC.

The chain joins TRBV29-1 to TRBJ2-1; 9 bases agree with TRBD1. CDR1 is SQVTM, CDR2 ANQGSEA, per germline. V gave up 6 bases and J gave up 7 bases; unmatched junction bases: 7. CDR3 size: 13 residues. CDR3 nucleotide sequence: TGCAGCGTGGGGACAGGGCCCTGGAATGAGCAGTTCTTC. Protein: CSVGTGPWNEQFF.

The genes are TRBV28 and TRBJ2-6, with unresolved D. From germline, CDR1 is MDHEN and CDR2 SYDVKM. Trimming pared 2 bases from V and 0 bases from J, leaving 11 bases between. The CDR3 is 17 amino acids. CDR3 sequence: CASSLGSSSSGANVLTF. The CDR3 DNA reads TGTGCCAGCAGTTTAGGCTCCTCCTCCTCTGGGGCCAACGTCCTGACTTTC.

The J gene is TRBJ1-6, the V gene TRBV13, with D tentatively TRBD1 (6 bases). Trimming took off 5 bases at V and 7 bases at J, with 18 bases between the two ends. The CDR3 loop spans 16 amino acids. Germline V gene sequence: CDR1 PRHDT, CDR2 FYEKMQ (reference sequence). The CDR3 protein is CASSPTGHKTNSPLHF. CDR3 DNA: TGTGCCAGCAGCCCTACGGGACACAAGACGAATTCACCCCTCCACTTT.

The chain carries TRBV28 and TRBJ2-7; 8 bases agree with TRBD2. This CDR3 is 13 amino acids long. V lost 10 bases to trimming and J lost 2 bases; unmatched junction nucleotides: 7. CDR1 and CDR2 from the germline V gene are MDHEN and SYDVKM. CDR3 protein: CATGTRSTYEQYF. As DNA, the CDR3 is TGTGCCACCGGGACTAGGTCAACCTACGAGCAGTACTTC.

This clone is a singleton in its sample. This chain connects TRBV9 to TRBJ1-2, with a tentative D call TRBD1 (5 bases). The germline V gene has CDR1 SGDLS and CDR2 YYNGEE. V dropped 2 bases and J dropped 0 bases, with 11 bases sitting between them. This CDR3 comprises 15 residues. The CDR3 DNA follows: TGTGCCAGCAGCGTCGACAGAAAAGCTAACTATGGCTACACCTTC. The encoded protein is CASSVDRKANYGYTF.

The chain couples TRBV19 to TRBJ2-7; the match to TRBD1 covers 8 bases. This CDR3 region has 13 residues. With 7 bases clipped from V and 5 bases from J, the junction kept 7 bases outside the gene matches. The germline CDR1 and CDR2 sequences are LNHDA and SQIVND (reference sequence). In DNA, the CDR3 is TGTGCCAGTACGTCCGGGACAGGAAACGAGCAGTACTTC. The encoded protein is CASTSGTGNEQYF.

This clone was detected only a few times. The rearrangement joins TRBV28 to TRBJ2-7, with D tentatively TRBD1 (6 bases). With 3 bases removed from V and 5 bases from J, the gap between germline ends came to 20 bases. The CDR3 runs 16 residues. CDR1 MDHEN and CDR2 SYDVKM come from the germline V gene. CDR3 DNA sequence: TGTGCCAGCAGTTTGGGGACCAGGGGTGTCCCCAACGAGCAGTACTTC. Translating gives CASSLGTRGVPNEQYF.

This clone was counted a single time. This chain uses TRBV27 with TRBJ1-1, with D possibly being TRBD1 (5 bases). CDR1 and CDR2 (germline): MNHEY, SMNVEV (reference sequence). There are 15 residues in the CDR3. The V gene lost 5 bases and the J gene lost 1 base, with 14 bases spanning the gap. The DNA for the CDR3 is TGTGCCAGCAGTCCCCTCCCTACAGGGAACACTGAAGCTTTCTTT. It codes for CASSPLPTGNTEAFF.

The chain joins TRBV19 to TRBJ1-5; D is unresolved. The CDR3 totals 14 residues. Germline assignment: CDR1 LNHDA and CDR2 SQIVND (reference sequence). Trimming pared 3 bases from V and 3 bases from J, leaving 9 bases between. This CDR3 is CASSIGLVNQPQHF. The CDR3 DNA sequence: TGTGCCAGTAGTATTGGCCTTGTCAATCAGCCCCAGCATTTT.

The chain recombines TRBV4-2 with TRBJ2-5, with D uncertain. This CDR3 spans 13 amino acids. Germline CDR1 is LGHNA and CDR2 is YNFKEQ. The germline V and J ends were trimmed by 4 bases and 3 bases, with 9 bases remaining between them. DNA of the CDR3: TGTGCCAGCAGCCCCCGTATAGAAGAGACCCAGTACTTC. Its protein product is CASSPRIEETQYF.

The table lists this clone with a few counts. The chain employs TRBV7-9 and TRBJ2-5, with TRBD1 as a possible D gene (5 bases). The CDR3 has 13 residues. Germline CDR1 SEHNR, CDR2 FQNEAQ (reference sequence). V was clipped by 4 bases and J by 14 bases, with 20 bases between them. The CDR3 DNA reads TGTGCCAGCAGCTCCACACTCGACAGCAGTTCCTACTTC. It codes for CASSSTLDSSSYF.

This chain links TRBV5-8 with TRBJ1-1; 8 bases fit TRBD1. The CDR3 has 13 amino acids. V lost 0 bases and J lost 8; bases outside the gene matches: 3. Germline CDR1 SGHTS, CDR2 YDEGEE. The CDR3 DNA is TGTGCCAGCAGCTTGGCGGGACAGGTCGAAGCTTTCTTT. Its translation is CASSLAGQVEAFF. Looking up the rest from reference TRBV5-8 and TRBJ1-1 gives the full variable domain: EAGVTQSPTHLIKTRGQQATLRCSPISGHTSVYWYQQALGLGLQFLLWYDEGEERNRGNFPPRFSGRQFPNYSSELNVNALELEDSALYLCASSLAGQVEAFFGQGTRLTVV.

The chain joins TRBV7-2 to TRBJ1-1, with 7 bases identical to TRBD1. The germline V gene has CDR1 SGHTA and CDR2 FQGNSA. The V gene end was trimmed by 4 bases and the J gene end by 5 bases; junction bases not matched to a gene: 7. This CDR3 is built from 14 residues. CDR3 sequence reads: CASSSLGGQTEAFF. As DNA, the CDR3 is TGTGCCAGCAGCTCATTAGGGGGACAGACTGAAGCTTTCTTT.

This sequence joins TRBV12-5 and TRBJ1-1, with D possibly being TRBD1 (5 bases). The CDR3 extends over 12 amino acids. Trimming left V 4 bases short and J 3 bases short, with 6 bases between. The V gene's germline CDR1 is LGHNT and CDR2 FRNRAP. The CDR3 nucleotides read TGTGCTAGTGGTTGGGGGGACACTGAAGCTTTCTTT. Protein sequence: CASGWGDTEAFF.

The chain's CDR3 is CASSSTDYNEQFF. CDR3 sequence (DNA): TGTGCCAGCAGCTCGACTGACTACAATGAGCAGTTCTTC. The chain is built from TRBV6-5 and TRBJ2-1; D unclear. Germline values: CDR1 MNHEY, CDR2 SVGAGI. Trimming took 6 bases from V and 3 from J, leaving 9 bases between them. The CDR3 contains 13 residues.

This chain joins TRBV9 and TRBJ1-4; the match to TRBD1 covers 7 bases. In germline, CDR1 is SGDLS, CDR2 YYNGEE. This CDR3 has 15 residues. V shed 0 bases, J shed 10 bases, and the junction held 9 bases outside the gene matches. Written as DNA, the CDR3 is TGTGCCAGCAGCGTAGGAGAGGGGGCGCCGTCAAAACTGTTTTTT. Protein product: CASSVGEGAPSKLFF.

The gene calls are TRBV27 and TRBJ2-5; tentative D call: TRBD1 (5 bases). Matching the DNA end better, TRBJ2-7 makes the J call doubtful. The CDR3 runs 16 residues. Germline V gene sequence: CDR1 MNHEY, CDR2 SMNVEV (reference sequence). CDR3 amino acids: CASSRAMTARSYEQYF. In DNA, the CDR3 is TGTGCCAGCAGCCGGGCCATGACAGCCCGGTCCTACGAGCAGTACTTC.

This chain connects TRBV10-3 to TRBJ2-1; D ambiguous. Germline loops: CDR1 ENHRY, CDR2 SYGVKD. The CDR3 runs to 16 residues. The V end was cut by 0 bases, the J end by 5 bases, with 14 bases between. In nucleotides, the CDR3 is TGTGCCATCAGTGAGTCGACTCGACCAGATCACAATGAGCAGTTCTTC. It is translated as CAISESTRPDHNEQFF.

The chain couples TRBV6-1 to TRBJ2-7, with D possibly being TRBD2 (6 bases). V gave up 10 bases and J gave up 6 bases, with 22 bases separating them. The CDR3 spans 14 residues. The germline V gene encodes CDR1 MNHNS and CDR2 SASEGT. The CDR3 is CATPSGGGELEQYF. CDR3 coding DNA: TGTGCCACCCCCTCCGGGGGTGGGGAGCTCGAGCAGTACTTC.

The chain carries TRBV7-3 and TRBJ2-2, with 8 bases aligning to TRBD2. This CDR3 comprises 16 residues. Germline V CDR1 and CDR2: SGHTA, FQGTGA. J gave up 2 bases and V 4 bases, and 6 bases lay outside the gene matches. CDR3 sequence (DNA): TGTGCCAGCAGCTCAACGGGAGGGAGTAACACCGGGGAGCTGTTTTTT. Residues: CASSSTGGSNTGELFF.